Below, one TCR beta chain is given with its context. Its antigen is not identified. The CDR3 totals 19 residues. Deletions cut 6 bases from V and 1 base from J, with 24 bases between. From germline, CDR1 is SEHNR and CDR2 FQNEAQ (reference sequence). The data are from a study of T cells in localized non-small cell lung cancer. Study-wide results and limits: Sequencing involved a lone tumor region, leaving heterogeneity possible. Uninvolved adjacent lung had more T cell clonality than any other tissue, topping tumor.

The repertoire was sequenced with immunoSEQ multiplex PCR; TCRdb's copy has only in-frame clones and lacks some. The sample yields 25,000 to 30,000 clones, 85% to 90% seen once. The source of this sequence is a woman aged 18-55 years with stage I lung adenocarcinoma. The sample here was peripheral blood, taken before any cancer treatment. This chain connects TRBV7-9 to TRBJ2-2, with unresolved D. CDR3 bases: TGTGCCAGCAGTTCCAGGTCGCGAGGACCAAACGGGAACACCGGGGAGCTGTTTTTT. Its protein is CASSSRSRGPNGNTGELFF.